A single sample gave rise to the 8 T cell receptor beta chains below, sequenced in a study of shared clonotypes between healthy human individuals (dated by TCRdb to the early 2020s). The library was built by means of the immunoSEQ multiplex PCR assay. TCRdb took over this immuneACCESS table, retaining in-frame rearrangements with V and J assigned. Such tables are incomplete; in checked studies, under half of the missing clones stem from an unresolved V gene, and the remainder is unexplained. The sample data list roughly 2,300,000 clones, and around 90% of these were observed just once. The ten biggest clones cover more than 0.35% of the sample. The sequencing sample was made of naive CD4+ T cells from PBMCs. Reading the label with the study, this specimen's cell subset or site is: CD45RA+ positively selected. The origin of the receptors is a man in his late teens or twenties in good health. Some clones in this sample may be carry-over from other donors' samples.

V usage is TRBV19 and J usage is TRBJ1-3; 8 nucleotides line up with TRBD1. V dropped 4 bases and J dropped 3; count of bases not matched to a gene: 8. Germline V gene data show CDR1 as LNHDA and CDR2 as SQIVND (reference sequence). CDR3 length: 16 residues. The CDR3 sequence: CASSNRDRMLGNTIYF. CDR3 in DNA: TGTGCCAGTAGTAACCGGGACAGGATGCTTGGAAACACCATATATTTT.

The chain couples TRBV9 to TRBJ2-1, with 9 bases fitting TRBD2. This CDR3 comprises 15 residues. Germline V CDR1 and CDR2: SGDLS, YYNGEE. Losses at the gene ends were 4 bases for V and 7 bases for J; bases not matched to a gene: 9. CDR3 in amino acids: CASSPPGGRANEQFF. Written as DNA, the CDR3 is TGTGCCAGCAGCCCCCCCGGCGGGAGGGCAAATGAGCAGTTCTTC.

In DNA, the CDR3 is TGTGCCAGCAGGCTTTCCGGAGCGGGAGGTTACGAGCAGTACTTC. Protein: CASRLSGAGGYEQYF. This chain links TRBV7-8 with TRBJ2-7, with 9 bases matching TRBD2. Germline values: CDR1 SGHVS, CDR2 FQNEAQ. The CDR3 is made up of 15 amino acids. J gave up 4 bases and V 6 bases, and 10 bases lay outside the gene matches.

In nucleotides, the CDR3 is TGTGCCAGCAGCCTCGGGGTGGCCCCCGGGGAGCTGTTTTTT. This translates into CASSLGVAPGELFF. The chain employs TRBV6-1 and TRBJ2-2; weak D call: TRBD2 (5 bases). The CDR3 totals 14 residues. V dropped 6 bases and J dropped 6 bases, with 14 bases sitting between them. Per germline, CDR1 MNHNS and CDR2 SASEGT.

Of note for this clone: The sample contains more than one DNA sequence encoding this CDR3. The chain joins TRBV28 to TRBJ1-5, with no clear D. The V gene lost 6 bases and the J gene lost 7 bases, with 10 bases spanning the gap. The germline V gene has CDR1 MDHEN and CDR2 SYDVKM. This CDR3 comprises 12 residues. DNA for the CDR3: TGTGCCAGCAGCGGGGTCGGCCAGCCCCAGCATTTT. Translated, it gives CASSGVGQPQHF. Drawing the rest from reference TRBV28 and TRBJ1-5, the complete variable domain is DVKVTQSSRYLVKRTGEKVFLECVQDMDHENMFWYRQDPGLGLRLIYFSYDVKMKEKGDIPEGYSVSREKKERFSLILESASTNQTSMYLCASSGVGQPQHFGDGTRLSIL.

The chain employs TRBV5-1 and TRBJ2-3; 11 nucleotides align to TRBD2. Per the germline V gene, CDR1 is SGHRS and CDR2 is YFSETQ. This CDR3 is 16 amino acids long. V lost 4 bases, J lost 0 bases, and 4 bases stayed unmatched. The CDR3 coding sequence is TGCGCCAGCAGCCCTAGCGGGAGGACTAGCACAGATACGCAGTATTTT. Translated, it gives CASSPSGRTSTDTQYF. The full variable domain, rest sourced from reference TRBV5-1 and TRBJ2-3, is KAGVTQTPRYLIKTRGQQVTLSCSPISGHRSVSWYQQTPGQGLQFLFEYFSETQRNKGNFPGRFSGRQFSNSRSEMNVSTLELGDSALYLCASSPSGRTSTDTQYFGPGTRLTVL.

DNA for the CDR3: TGTGCCAGTAGTACCAGGGATATCCCAAGGCAGTACTTC. It yields the protein CASSTRDIPRQYF. The rearrangement links TRBV19 to TRBJ2-7; possibly TRBD1 for D (5 bases). CDR1 and CDR2 from the germline V gene are LNHDA and SQIVND (reference sequence). V gave up 4 bases and J gave up 9 bases, with 16 bases separating them. The CDR3 is 13 amino acids.

The CDR3 loop reads CASHTTGEGNQPQHF. Written as DNA, the CDR3 is TGTGCCAGCCATACTACAGGGGAGGGCAATCAGCCCCAGCATTTT. The genes are TRBV16 and TRBJ1-5; TRBD1 matches 7 bases. V shed 8 bases, J shed 2 bases, and the junction held 9 bases outside the gene matches. Germline CDR1 reads KGHSY; CDR2 reads FQNENV. CDR3 length: 15 residues.